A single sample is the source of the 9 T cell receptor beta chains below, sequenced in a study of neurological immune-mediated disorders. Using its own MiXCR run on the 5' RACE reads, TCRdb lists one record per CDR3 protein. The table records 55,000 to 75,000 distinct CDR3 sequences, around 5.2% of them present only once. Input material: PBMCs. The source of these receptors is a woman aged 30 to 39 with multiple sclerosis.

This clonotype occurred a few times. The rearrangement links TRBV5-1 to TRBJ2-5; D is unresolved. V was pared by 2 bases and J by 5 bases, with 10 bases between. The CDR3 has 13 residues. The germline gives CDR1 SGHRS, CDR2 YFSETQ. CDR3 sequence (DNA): TGCGCCAGCAGCTTATCACCGGGCGAGACCCAGTACTTC. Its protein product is CASSLSPGETQYF.

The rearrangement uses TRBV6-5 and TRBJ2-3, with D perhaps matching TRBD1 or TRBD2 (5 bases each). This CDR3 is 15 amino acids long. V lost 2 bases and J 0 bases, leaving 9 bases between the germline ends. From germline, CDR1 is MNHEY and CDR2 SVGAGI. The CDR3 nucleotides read TGTGCCAGCAGTTACAAGGGACCTAGCACAGATACGCAGTATTTT. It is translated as CASSYKGPSTDTQYF.

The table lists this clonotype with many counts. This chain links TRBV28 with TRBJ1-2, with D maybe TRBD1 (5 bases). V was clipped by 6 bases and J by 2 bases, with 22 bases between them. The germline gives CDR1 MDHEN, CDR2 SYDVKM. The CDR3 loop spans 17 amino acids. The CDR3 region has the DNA TGTGCCAGCAGCCCCGTGGGCCAGGGAACGGCCAACTATGGCTACACCTTC. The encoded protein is CASSPVGQGTANYGYTF.

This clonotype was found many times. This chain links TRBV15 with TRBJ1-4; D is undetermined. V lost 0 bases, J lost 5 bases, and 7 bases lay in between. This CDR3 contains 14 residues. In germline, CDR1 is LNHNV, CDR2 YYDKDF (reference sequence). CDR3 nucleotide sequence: TGTGCCACCAGCAGAGACAGGCTAAATGAAAAACTGTTTTTT. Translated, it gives CATSRDRLNEKLFF.

For the CDR3, the DNA is TGTGCCAGCAGCTCAGGGTCTGCGGGAAACACCATATATTTT. It yields the protein CASSSGSAGNTIYF. The chain joins TRBV7-9 to TRBJ1-3; TRBD1 might be the D (5 bases). V shed 4 bases and J shed 4 bases, with 11 bases lying between them. The CDR3 runs 14 residues. Looked up from germline, CDR1 is SEHNR and CDR2 is FQNEAQ (reference sequence).

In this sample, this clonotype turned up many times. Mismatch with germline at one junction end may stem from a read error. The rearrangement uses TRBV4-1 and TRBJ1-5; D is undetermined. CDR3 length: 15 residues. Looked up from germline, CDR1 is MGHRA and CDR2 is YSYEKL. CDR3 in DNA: TGCGCCAGCAGCGAAAGGGTTTATAGCAATCAGCCCCAGAATTTT. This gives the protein CASSERVYSNQPQNF.

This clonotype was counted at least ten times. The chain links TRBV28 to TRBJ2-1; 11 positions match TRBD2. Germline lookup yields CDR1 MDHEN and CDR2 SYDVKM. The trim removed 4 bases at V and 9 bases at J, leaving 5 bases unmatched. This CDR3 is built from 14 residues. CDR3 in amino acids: CASSYLAGGREQFF. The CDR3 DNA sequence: TGTGCCAGCAGTTATCTAGCGGGGGGTCGTGAGCAGTTCTTC.

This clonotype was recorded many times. As DNA, the CDR3 is TGCAGTGGTTGGTCTGGAAACACCATATATTTT. Translation gives CSGWSGNTIYF. The rearrangement links TRBV20-1 to TRBJ1-3; D unresolved. The CDR3 is made up of 11 amino acids. Deletions cut 7 bases from V and 1 base from J, with 5 bases between. Germline CDR1 reads DFQATT; CDR2 reads SNEGSKA (reference sequence).

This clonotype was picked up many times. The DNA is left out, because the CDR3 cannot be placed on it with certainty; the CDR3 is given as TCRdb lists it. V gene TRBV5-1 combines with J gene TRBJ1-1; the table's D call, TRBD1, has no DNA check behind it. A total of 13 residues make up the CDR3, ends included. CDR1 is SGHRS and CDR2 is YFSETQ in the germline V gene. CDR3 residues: CASDVGDGTEAFF.